This T cell receptor beta chain was found in a study of cytomegalovirus exposure and HLA in healthy donors (dated by TCRdb to about 2017). Background for the entire study: An earlier analysis of some 600 of the donors reported about 260 Gb of sequence data and approximately 120 million unique TCR beta sequences obtained from about 179 million T cells. An early release covering about 600 HLA-typed donors comprised around 300 gigabases of sequencing data and tens of millions of unique TCR sequences. Of the roughly 410 genotyped donors, less than 85% were placed in the genetic ancestry cluster associated with self-reported Caucasian donors. The study aimed to test whether signatures of past pathogen exposure could be identified by cataloging public T cell receptors. The T cell repertoires of under 750 subjects were profiled by immunosequencing and related to cytomegalovirus serostatus. In addition to the first cohort of around 670 subjects, a separate validation cohort of approximately 130 different subjects was used. High-throughput TCR immunosequencing, statistical association of individual TCRs with disease status, and machine learning were combined to predict cytomegalovirus infection status. To study patterns of TCR occurrence, a later analysis re-analyzed previously published TCR beta repertoires from 500 to 850 donors and added high-resolution HLA genotyping. The later analysis used no new phenotypic data to find candidate immune exposures, relying instead on TCR beta sequences and their occurrence across donors. An earlier analysis of around 640 of the donors used high-throughput TCR beta sequencing to judge whether each TCR beta V gene segment behaved as functional or pseudogenic. Alongside the repertoire data, information on donor age, sex, ethnicity and CMV serostatus was compiled. A later genetic analysis took genome-wide SNP genotypes for about three fifths of the roughly 670 donors and used that subset as a discovery cohort. All discovery cohort repertoires had been generated using a single sequencing platform. HLA typing covered class I and class II loci at four-digit resolution. The number of typed donors differed by locus: roughly 629-630 for A, B, C, DRB1 and DQB1; 522 for DQA1; 606 for DPA1; and around 490 for DPB1. Because of strong linkage in the cohort, 4 to 6 DR-DQ haplotypes were treated as single units for association and clustering. Across 300 to 500 genotyped donors of the cohort, an average of approximately 220,000 unique TCR beta nucleotide sequences per donor were sequenced, and 15% to 20% of those sequences were non-productive.

The junction carries 5 bases between V and J, which are trimmed by 1 base and 4 bases respectively. CDR3 length: 12 amino acids, cysteine to phenylalanine. Here the CDR3 DNA is all that survives: 36 bases in frame from base 1. The CDR1 and CDR2 encoded by the germline V gene are MDHEN and SYDVKM. Turning to this clone: Its antigen specificity is not known. Per-base quality was not reported, and no clone a single base away is much larger than it.

In total, approximately 700 healthy bone marrow donors made up the cohort. At the time of sampling, all cohort members were nominally healthy, though unrecorded immune exposures were likely present. The donor was CMV seronegative and belonged to the group of 352 seronegative cohort members. A peripheral blood sample was provided by each donor, and peripheral blood mononuclear cells were used for TCR beta sequencing. Genomic DNA was extracted from the blood cell samples with the Qiagen DNeasy Blood Extraction Kit. The library was prepared using the immunoSEQ multiplex PCR assay. The multiplex PCR relied on a mix of 60 forward primers for TCR Vbeta segments and 13 reverse primers for TCR Jbeta segments. The CDR3 region of rearranged TCR beta genes was amplified from genomic DNA by a multiplex PCR assay. Amplified TCR beta libraries were sequenced as 87-base-pair reads on the Illumina HiSeq System. Concerning the study's data processing: In a later analysis, some 80 million unique TCR beta chains were counted across the roughly 670 repertoires, and about 9.9 million of these chains were shared by at least two donors. A nearest-neighbor algorithm error-corrected the raw reads and collapsed the reads into unique sequences, merging closely related sequences to remove PCR and sequencing errors. Alignment of CDR3 sequences to IMGT reference sequences was used to assign V, D and J gene segments. Each retained sequence needed at least a six-nucleotide match to both a V gene segment and a J gene segment. A rearrangement was called productive if the CDR3 had no stop codons and remained in frame with V and J, and every other rearrangement was called non-productive. CDR3 was defined according to IMGT convention as the region running from the second conserved V-encoded cysteine to the conserved J-encoded phenylalanine. The earlier analysis of a few hundred of the donors excluded any sequence lacking an unambiguous match to a single V gene segment. An earlier analysis of a few hundred of the donors classified V segments as functional when productive rearrangements were above 56.7% and as segregating when the standard deviation between donors was above 5%. A statistical classification framework was built to diagnose cytomegalovirus status from the catalog of TCR beta chain sequences. In a later analysis, V and J genes were assigned by comparing TCR nucleotide sequences against IMGT/GENE-DB human TR gene sequences. Using the TCRdist pipeline, a later analysis assigned CDR3 sequences along with most-parsimonious VDJ recombination scenarios. In a later analysis, every TCR beta chain was defined by the combination of its CDR3 amino acid sequence and its V-gene family, and reads without a unique V-gene family were dropped. In a later analysis, a few hundred highly shared, low-generation-probability nucleotide sequences were removed to address suspected cross-contamination and a sequencing artifact. In a later analysis, a clonal expansion index for each public chain was calculated from normalized within-repertoire ranks of inferred template counts. In a later analysis, generation probabilities were computed using a VDJ recombination model fitted to out-of-frame rearrangements, and the results were checked against IGoR. A later analysis scored TCR-TCR, TCR-HLA and TCR-CMV co-occurrence with hypergeometric tests, applying a repertoire-size bias correction to TCR pairs. To estimate false discovery rates, a later analysis permuted the HLA or CMV assignments 20 times. In a later analysis, co-occurring TCRs were grouped using DBSCAN, with TCRdist sequence similarity added in when clustering inside HLA-allele-positive subsets. Co-occurrence clustering excluded repertoires with fewer than 30,000 or more than 120,000 public chains, plus five with anomalous nucleotide sharing. In TCRdb, the immuneACCESS table is reduced to in-frame sequences with V and J assigned. These tables do not hold every clone; where another copy was compared, an unresolved V gene accounts for under half, and the others remain unexplained. D and trimming were read from the DNA, whereas the V and J calls and clone size are those reported in that table. The sample contains 100,000 to 120,000 clones, over 80% of them found a single time. The ten largest make up 6% to 7.5% of the sample.

Overall results and qualifications from the work: Roughly uniform sequencing depth across donors was assumed in presence/absence analyses, although this assumption may not hold. Linkage disequilibrium might explain the correlated functional status among segregating V segments, but an unknown experimental factor could not be ruled out. According to a later analysis, most CMV-associated TCR beta chains appeared to be HLA-restricted, and the HLA associations seemed to be driven largely by CMV exposure. A few of the identified cytomegalovirus-associated TCR beta chains were confirmed in vitro to be specific for cytomegalovirus antigens. In an earlier analysis of approximately 590 of the donors, most TCR beta V segments appeared in productive rearrangements about 87% or about 30% of the time, broadly matching IMGT annotations. In both the original and validation cohorts, the classifier was reported to diagnose cytomegalovirus status with high specificity and sensitivity. In a later analysis, the rate of TCR association differed among HLA loci, with DRB1 alleles having the most associated TCRs and HLA-C alleles having the fewest. According to the authors, the approach could potentially be generalized to other disease states and immunological phenotypes. A total of roughly 160 TCR beta chains were listed by the study as associated with cytomegalovirus. Because some donors lacked HLA typing at each locus, the association tests relied only on the typed subset. A later genetic analysis associated a missense DCLRE1C variant with V-gene and J-gene trimming of TCR beta chains, and an independent cohort replicated the association. About 17 rarely observed V segments, including chromosome 9 orphons, were excluded from the earlier analysis of almost 600 of the donors because counts were too low. A later genetic analysis reported fewer N-insertions in productive TCRs among donors in an Asian-associated ancestry cluster than the approximately 670-donor mean. Several of the top co-occurrence clusters appeared to be linked to parvovirus B19, influenza, CMV and Epstein-Barr virus, according to a later analysis. A cluster of highly shared sequence variants was judged likely to represent a technical artifact of the sequencing pipeline. Immune exposure information for the cohort was limited to CMV serostatus. The 87-base-pair reads could not distinguish some IMGT-functional V segments, including TRBV6-2 and TRBV6-3, so those segments were excluded. A further reported finding was that TCR beta sequences accurately predicted the HLA-A and HLA-B alleles for most subjects in the first cohort. In a later analysis, HLA-associated TCR beta chains were found to be more clonally expanded and to have lower generation probabilities than equally common non-associated chains. Strong co-occurrence of HLA alleles, especially DR and DQ, made assigning TCR associations to individual alleles difficult. At a false discovery rate of 0.05, a later analysis linked 16,951 TCR beta sequences to specific HLA alleles. In this cohort, only TCR beta chains were sequenced, and detectable features were limited by the absence of alpha or paired-chain data. Across donors, most TCR sequences were observed very rarely, whereas some public TCRs were present in many individuals.

The chain couples TRBV28 to TRBJ2-7; the D gene identity is not certain. This clonotype was obtained from a man between 18 and 35 years old in good health and CMV-seronegative. Source material: PBMCs. The CDR3 here reads CASSLSPYEQYF. The base sequence is TGTGCCAGCAGTTTATCCCCATACGAGCAGTACTTC.